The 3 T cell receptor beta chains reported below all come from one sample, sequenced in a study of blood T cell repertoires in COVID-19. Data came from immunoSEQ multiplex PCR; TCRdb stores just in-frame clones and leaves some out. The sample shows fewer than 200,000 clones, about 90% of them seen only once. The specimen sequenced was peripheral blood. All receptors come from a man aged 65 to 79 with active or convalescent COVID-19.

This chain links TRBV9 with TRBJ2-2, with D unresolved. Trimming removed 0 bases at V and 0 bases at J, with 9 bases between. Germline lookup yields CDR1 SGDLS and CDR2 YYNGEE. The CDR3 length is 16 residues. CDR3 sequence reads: CASSVASSANTGELFF. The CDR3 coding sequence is TGTGCCAGCAGCGTAGCTTCAAGCGCGAACACCGGGGAGCTGTTTTTT.

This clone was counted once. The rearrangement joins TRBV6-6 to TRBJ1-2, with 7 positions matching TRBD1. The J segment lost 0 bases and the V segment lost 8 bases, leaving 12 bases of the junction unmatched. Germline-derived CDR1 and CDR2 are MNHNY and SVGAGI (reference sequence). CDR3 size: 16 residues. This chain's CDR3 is CASGKAAGGSNYGYTF. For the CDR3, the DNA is TGTGCCAGCGGGAAAGCGGCAGGGGGTTCTAACTATGGCTACACCTTC.

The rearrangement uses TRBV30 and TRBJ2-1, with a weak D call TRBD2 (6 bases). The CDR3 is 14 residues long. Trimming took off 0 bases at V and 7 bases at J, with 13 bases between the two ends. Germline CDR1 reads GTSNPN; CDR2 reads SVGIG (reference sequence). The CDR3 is CAWSVSRGRNEQFF. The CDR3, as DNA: TGTGCCTGGAGTGTATCGCGGGGCCGGAATGAGCAGTTCTTC.